This T cell receptor (beta chain) derives from a study of technical replicates of blood from a few donors. In germline, CDR1 is GTSNPN, CDR2 SVGIG (reference sequence). Trimming pared 5 bases from V and 4 bases from J, leaving 14 bases between. The CDR3 runs to 13 residues. This clone was recorded only once. Only in-frame clones appear in the TCRdb table, and some are missing; sequencing was by immunoSEQ multiplex PCR. The data show about 85,000 clones, with about 94% seen just once and roughly 0.23% held by the top ten. This sequence was found in a human donor in good health. The chain is built from TRBV30 and TRBJ1-1, with a possible D match to TRBD1 (5 bases). Sequenced material: T cells isolated from PBMCs. The CDR3 DNA follows: TGTGCCTGGGCGACAGAGGTGGGCACTGAAGCTTTCTTT. It encodes CAWATEVGTEAFF.